The 29 T cell receptor beta chains presented below share a single source sample, sequenced in a study of cytotoxic CD8 clonotypes in ibrutinib-treated CLL. Sequenced by immunoSEQ multiplex PCR; TCRdb stores in-frame clones only, minus some. The sample has 150,000 or so clones; approximately 80% are singletons. The sequenced sample was PBMCs, obtained after 12 months of ibrutinib treatment. Source of these receptors: a human donor with chronic lymphocytic leukemia.

The rearrangement joins TRBV9 to TRBJ1-2, with D possibly TRBD1 on 5 matching bases. V gave up 0 bases and J gave up 6 bases, with 12 bases separating them. CDR1 SGDLS and CDR2 YYNGEE come from the germline V gene. CDR3 length: 14 amino acids. CDR3: CASSVDWQGNGYTF. CDR3 coding DNA: TGTGCCAGCAGCGTAGACTGGCAGGGCAATGGCTACACCTTC.

The rearrangement joins TRBV5-8 to TRBJ2-7; 9 nucleotides agree with TRBD1. The CDR3 sequence is 15 residues long. Germline assignment: CDR1 SGHTS and CDR2 YDEGEE. V was clipped by 4 bases and J by 3 bases; unmatched bases: 8. The CDR3, as DNA: TGTGCCAGCAGCACGAGCCCGGGACAGGGCTACGAGCAGTACTTC. Its protein is CASSTSPGQGYEQYF.

The chain joins TRBV28 to TRBJ1-4; the D is unclear. Between the trimmed V and J ends, which lost 3 bases and 9 bases, there was a span of 8 bases. In germline, CDR1 is MDHEN, CDR2 SYDVKM. The CDR3 is 12 residues long. The chain's CDR3 is CASSFSKKKLFF. The CDR3 coding sequence is TGTGCCAGCAGTTTCTCGAAGAAAAAACTGTTTTTT.

The chain recombines TRBV18 with TRBJ2-1; 9 positions agree with TRBD1. Germline V gene data show CDR1 as KGHSH and CDR2 as LQKENI. Trimming at V came to 3 bases and at J to 13 bases, leaving 7 bases not matched to a gene. The CDR3 has 13 amino acids. The CDR3 region has the DNA TGTGCCAGCTCACCCCGGGACAGGGACCTCCAGTTCTTC. This sequence encodes CASSPRDRDLQFF.

This clone was seen a few times. The chain employs TRBV7-6 and TRBJ2-3, with TRBD2 identical over 11 bases. With V trimmed by 2 bases and J by 3 bases, 1 base remained unmatched. The CDR3 sequence is 15 residues long. Germline V gene sequence: CDR1 SGHVS, CDR2 FNYEAQ. CDR3: CASSLIAGGTDTQYF. The CDR3 region has the DNA TGTGCCAGCAGCTTAATAGCGGGAGGGACAGATACGCAGTATTTT. The variable domain in full, with the rest retrieved from reference TRBV7-6 and TRBJ2-3, is GAGVSQSPRYKVTKRGQDVALRCDPISGHVSLYWYRQALGQGPEFLTYFNYEAQQDKSGLPNDRFSAERPEGSISTLTIQRTEQRDSAMYRCASSLIAGGTDTQYFGPGTRLTVL.

J is TRBJ2-7 and V is TRBV29-1, with D tentatively TRBD2 (5 bases). The germline V and J ends were trimmed by 4 bases and 7 bases, with 11 bases remaining between them. The CDR3 spans 11 residues. The germline V gene has CDR1 SQVTM and CDR2 ANQGSEA. CDR3 loop: CSVARGGEQYF. CDR3 bases: TGCAGCGTTGCACGCGGCGGGGAGCAGTACTTC.

The chain uses TRBV7-2 and TRBJ2-7; D is unresolved. The V end was cut by 1 base, the J end by 1 base, with 11 bases between. CDR3 length equals 15 residues. The germline V gene has CDR1 SGHTA and CDR2 FQGNSA. CDR3 residues: CASSLEGFGSYEQYF. CDR3 nucleotides: TGTGCCAGCAGCTTAGAGGGTTTCGGGTCCTACGAGCAGTACTTC.

This rearrangement joins TRBV6-5 to TRBJ1-4; TRBD1 is a possible D gene (6 bases). V shed 8 bases and J shed 7 bases, with 20 bases lying between them. CDR3 size: 15 residues. The germline V gene has CDR1 MNHEY and CDR2 SVGAGI. For the CDR3, the DNA is TGTGCCAGCTCACAAGGGGGGGGCGGCGGTGAAAAACTGTTTTTT. Encoded protein: CASSQGGGGGEKLFF.

V gene TRBV4-1 combines with J gene TRBJ2-7; 11 nucleotides align to TRBD2. The trim removed 1 base at V and 5 bases at J, leaving 13 bases unmatched. This CDR3 spans 18 amino acids. Germline V gene sequence: CDR1 MGHRA, CDR2 YSYEKL. The CDR3 DNA reads as TGCGCCAGCAGCCAAGGCTTAGCGGGAGGGCCTTCTAAGAACGAGCAGTACTTC. Protein: CASSQGLAGGPSKNEQYF.

The chain joins TRBV18 to TRBJ2-3; 14 bases are shared with TRBD2. J gave up 9 bases and V 3 bases, and 11 bases lay outside the gene matches. Germline CDR1 KGHSH, CDR2 LQKENI. The CDR3 has 17 residues. The CDR3 is CASSPPGTSGRLGTQYF. The DNA for the CDR3 is TGTGCCAGCTCACCCCCCGGGACTAGCGGGAGACTCGGCACGCAGTATTTT.

V and J are TRBV7-3 and TRBJ2-4, with D perhaps assigned TRBD1 or TRBD2 (6 bases each). There are 15 residues in the CDR3. V dropped 1 base and J dropped 6 bases, with 13 bases sitting between them. Germline V gene sequence: CDR1 SGHTA, CDR2 FQGTGA. The DNA for the CDR3 is TGTGCCAGCAGCTTAAGCCCGGGGGCGGGAAACATTCAGTACTTC. Its translation: CASSLSPGAGNIQYF.

The chain couples TRBV4-3 to TRBJ1-1, with D unclear. The ends were cut back, 0 bases at V and 0 bases at J, with 11 bases in the middle. This CDR3 is built from 16 residues. Germline values: CDR1 LGHNA, CDR2 YSLEER. The CDR3 DNA reads as TGCGCCAGCAGCCAAGAAGTTGCAGGATTGAACACTGAAGCTTTCTTT. It encodes CASSQEVAGLNTEAFF.

The chain combines TRBV6-5 with TRBJ2-7, with D perhaps matching TRBD2 (5 bases). V was clipped by 2 bases and J by 3 bases, with 8 bases between them. This CDR3 is built from 13 residues. CDR1 is MNHEY, CDR2 SVGAGI, per germline. The DNA of the CDR3 is TGTGCCAGCAGTTACGAGAGGGACTACGAGCAGTACTTC. Amino acids: CASSYERDYEQYF.

V gene TRBV2 combines with J gene TRBJ2-5; 8 nucleotides align to TRBD2. Trimming took 6 bases from V and 7 from J; bases not matched to a gene: 19. The CDR3 has 17 amino acids. In germline, CDR1 is SNHLY, CDR2 FYNNEI. The CDR3 sequence: CASSLTAAGAGGGTQYF. The CDR3 DNA sequence: TGTGCCAGCAGCCTAACCGCAGCCGGGGCGGGAGGTGGGACCCAGTACTTC.

The chain combines TRBV15 with TRBJ2-7; no clear D gene. The germline CDR1 and CDR2 sequences are LNHNV and YYDKDF (reference sequence). This CDR3 region has 12 residues. V gave up 5 bases and J gave up 7 bases, with 12 bases separating them. CDR3 sequence reads: CATSSKGFEQYF. The CDR3 nucleotides read TGTGCCACCAGCTCTAAGGGCTTTGAGCAGTACTTC.

This clone was detected only once. This chain joins TRBV28 and TRBJ1-1; D call uncertain. Germline V gene data show CDR1 as MDHEN and CDR2 as SYDVKM. Trimming removed 8 bases at V and 0 bases at J, with 4 bases between. The CDR3 is 11 residues long. The CDR3 nucleotides read TGTGCCAGCCGGATGAACACTGAAGCTTTCTTT. Translated, it gives CASRMNTEAFF.

V usage is TRBV15 and J usage is TRBJ2-5, with 8 nucleotides matching TRBD2. Germline V gene sequence: CDR1 LNHNV, CDR2 YYDKDF (reference sequence). V lost 8 bases and J lost 4; bases outside the gene matches: 6. CDR3 length: 13 residues. CDR3 region: CATQRGQVETQYF. CDR3 in DNA: TGTGCCACCCAGCGGGGGCAGGTAGAGACCCAGTACTTC.

V is TRBV29-1 and J is TRBJ1-1, with D perhaps TRBD1 (5 bases). Germline V gene lookup returns CDR1 SQVTM and CDR2 ANQGSEA. V lost 4 bases, J lost 11 bases, and 23 bases lay in between. The CDR3 contains 14 residues. CDR3 coding DNA: TGCAGCGTTGTGATTTCGGGGGGATCGGGCCGGGCTTTCTTT. Translating it yields CSVVISGGSGRAFF.

CDR3 region: CASSPGQNTDTQYF. As DNA, the CDR3 is TGCGCCAGCAGCCCGGGACAGAACACAGATACGCAGTATTTT. This chain links TRBV5-1 with TRBJ2-3, with 7 bases that match TRBD1. Germline CDR1 is SGHRS and CDR2 is YFSETQ. The CDR3 contains 14 residues. With 4 bases clipped from V and 2 bases from J, the junction kept 4 bases outside the gene matches.

CDR3 in DNA: TGCGCCAGCAGCTTGGAGACAGGGGGTTTCACTGAAGCTTTCTTT. It translates to CASSLETGGFTEAFF. The rearrangement joins TRBV5-1 to TRBJ1-1; 9 positions match TRBD1. CDR1 is SGHRS, CDR2 YFSETQ, per germline. There are 15 residues in the CDR3. With 0 bases clipped from V and 4 bases from J, the junction kept 4 bases outside the gene matches. The whole variable domain, filled in from reference TRBV5-1 and TRBJ1-1, reads KAGVTQTPRYLIKTRGQQVTLSCSPISGHRSVSWYQQTPGQGLQFLFEYFSETQRNKGNFPGRFSGRQFSNSRSEMNVSTLELGDSALYLCASSLETGGFTEAFFGQGTRLTVV.

The rearrangement links TRBV29-1 to TRBJ1-2; 11 bases map to TRBD1. This CDR3 is 14 amino acids long. Germline V gene sequence: CDR1 SQVTM, CDR2 ANQGSEA. V shed 3 bases and J 5 bases; nucleotides not matched to a gene: 5. The CDR3 loop is CSVDGTGGVYGYTF. As DNA, the CDR3 is TGCAGCGTTGACGGGACAGGGGGAGTATATGGCTACACCTTC.

The chain has TRBV7-2 and TRBJ1-5, with D uncertain. The CDR3 has 14 amino acids. Deletions cut 3 bases from V and 0 bases from J, with 6 bases between. Germline values: CDR1 SGHTA, CDR2 FQGNSA. CDR3 sequence reads: CASSFSSSNQPQHF. The DNA for the CDR3 is TGTGCCAGCAGCTTTAGTTCTAGCAATCAGCCCCAGCATTTT.

The chain couples TRBV7-9 to TRBJ1-1; TRBD1 matches 7 bases. This CDR3 spans 16 amino acids. The V and J ends lost 4 bases and 0 bases, in that order; junction bases with no gene match: 8. CDR1 SEHNR and CDR2 FQNEAQ come from the germline V gene (reference sequence). CDR3 sequence (DNA): TGTGCCAGCAGCTCTAGGACAGGCCTCTTGAACACTGAAGCTTTCTTT. Residues: CASSSRTGLLNTEAFF.

The chain couples TRBV6-5 to TRBJ2-7; TRBD2 aligns across 10 bases. From germline, CDR1 is MNHEY and CDR2 SVGAGI. This CDR3 has 14 residues. The V gene end was trimmed by 6 bases and the J gene end by 0 bases; junction bases not matched to a gene: 2. CDR3 sequence: CASRGLASSYEQYF. The CDR3 DNA is TGTGCCAGCAGGGGACTAGCGAGCTCCTACGAGCAGTACTTC.

The rearrangement links TRBV9 to TRBJ2-5, with 11 bases identical to TRBD2. This CDR3 region has 16 residues. J lost 5 bases, V lost 3 bases, and 9 bases had no gene match. The germline CDR1 and CDR2 sequences are SGDLS and YYNGEE. CDR3 residues: CASSGIAGGPGETQYF. In DNA, the CDR3 is TGTGCCAGCAGCGGTATAGCGGGGGGGCCTGGGGAGACCCAGTACTTC. Looking up the rest from reference TRBV9 and TRBJ2-5 gives the full variable domain: DSGVTQTPKHLITATGQRVTLRCSPRSGDLSVYWYQQSLDQGLQFLIQYYNGEERAKGNILERFSAQQFPDLHSELNLSSLELGDSALYFCASSGIAGGPGETQYFGPGTRLLVL.

A single count supports this clone. This chain connects TRBV2 to TRBJ1-5; TRBD1 aligns across 8 bases. V trimming: 6 bases; J trimming: 7 bases; junction bases outside the gene matches: 11. Germline CDR1 reads SNHLY; CDR2 reads FYNNEI. The CDR3 is 15 amino acids. CDR3 nucleotides: TGTGCCAGCAGCGGACAGGGCCTCTTAGGACAGCCCCAGCATTTT. This encodes CASSGQGLLGQPQHF.

V gene TRBV18 combines with J gene TRBJ1-1; 9 nucleotides line up with TRBD1. The junction had 4 bases not matched to a gene; V was cut back by 3 bases and J by 5 bases. The germline V gene has CDR1 KGHSH and CDR2 LQKENI. The CDR3 has 14 residues. CDR3 protein: CASSPPGQGTEAFF. The CDR3 bases are TGTGCCAGCTCACCTCCGGGACAGGGAACTGAAGCTTTCTTT.

The V gene is TRBV28, the J gene TRBJ2-3; 7 nucleotides match TRBD1. The V and J ends lost 6 bases and 0 bases, in that order; junction bases with no gene match: 3. Per the germline V gene, CDR1 is MDHEN and CDR2 is SYDVKM. This CDR3 is built from 14 residues. CDR3 nucleotides: TGTGCCAGCAGACCAGGGGGTAGCACAGATACGCAGTATTTT. Its translation: CASRPGGSTDTQYF.

The V call is TRBV28, the J call TRBJ1-5; D may be TRBD1 (6 bases). This CDR3 comprises 14 residues. Germline V CDR1 and CDR2: MDHEN, SYDVKM. Trimming pared 8 bases from V and 3 bases from J, leaving 14 bases between. CDR3 sequence: CASAPGAANQPQHF. The DNA for the CDR3 is TGTGCCAGCGCGCCGGGGGCAGCCAATCAGCCCCAGCATTTT. The complete variable domain, with remaining parts taken from reference TRBV28 and TRBJ1-5, reads DVKVTQSSRYLVKRTGEKVFLECVQDMDHENMFWYRQDPGLGLRLIYFSYDVKMKEKGDIPEGYSVSREKKERFSLILESASTNQTSMYLCASAPGAANQPQHFGDGTRLSIL.